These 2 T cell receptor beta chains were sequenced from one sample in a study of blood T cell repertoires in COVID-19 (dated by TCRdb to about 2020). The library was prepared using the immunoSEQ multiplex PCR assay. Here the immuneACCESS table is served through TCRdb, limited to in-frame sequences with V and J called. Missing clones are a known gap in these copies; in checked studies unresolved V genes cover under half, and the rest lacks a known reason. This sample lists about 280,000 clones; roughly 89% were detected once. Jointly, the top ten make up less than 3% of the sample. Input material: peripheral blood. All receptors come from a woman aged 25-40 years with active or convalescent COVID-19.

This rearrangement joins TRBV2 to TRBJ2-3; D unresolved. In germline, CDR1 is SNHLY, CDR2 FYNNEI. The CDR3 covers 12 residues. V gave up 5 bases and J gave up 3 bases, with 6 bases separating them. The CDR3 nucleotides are TGTGCCAGCAGTCCCATTACAGATACGCAGTATTTT. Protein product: CASSPITDTQYF.

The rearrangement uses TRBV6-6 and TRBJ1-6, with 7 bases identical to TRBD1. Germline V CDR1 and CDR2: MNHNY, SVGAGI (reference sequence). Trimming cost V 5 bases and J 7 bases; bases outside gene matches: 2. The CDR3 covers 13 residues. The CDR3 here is CASSRGQNSPLHF. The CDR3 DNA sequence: TGTGCCAGCAGTCGGGGACAGAATTCACCCCTCCACTTT.